The rows below give T cell receptor beta chains drawn from one sample of a study of beta chain features in type 1 diabetes. Profiling relied on immunoSEQ multiplex PCR, and the TCRdb table lists in-frame clones only, not all of them. The data hold roughly 350,000 clones, with 9.6% observed a single time. The material sequenced was central memory CD4+ T cells from blood. The receptors originated from a man aged 30 to 45 with type 1 diabetes. Each CDR3 is given with its conserved first and last residue. A D gene is named only where the DNA matches it firmly. Only part of the rows carry a size: once, few, many, or a class if the clone is expanded.

>TRBV7-8|.|TRBJ2-7|.
TGTGCCAGCAGCTTAGGGTCCGCCTACGAGCAGTACTTC
CASSLGSAYEQYF
>TRBV6-1|TRBD2|TRBJ2-1|few
TGTGCCAGCAGAACGGGAGGGCCCACGGTCAATGAGCAGTTCTTC
CASRTGGPTVNEQFF
>TRBV29-1|.|TRBJ1-1|few
TGCACCACCAGGTCGAACACTGAAGCTTTCTTT
CTTRSNTEAFF
>TRBV29-1|.|TRBJ2-5|few
TGCAGCGTTGAGGACAGACAAAGGGAAGAGACCCAGTACTTC
CSVEDRQREETQYF
>TRBV28|.|TRBJ2-7|few
TGTGCCACCACCCGGGACTGGAATTTCGAGCAGTACTTC
CATTRDWNFEQYF
>TRBV5-1|TRBD2|TRBJ2-5|.
TGTGCCAGCAGCTTGCCTAGCGGGACGCAAGAGACCCAGTACTTC
CASSLPSGTQETQYF
>TRBV14|TRBD2|TRBJ2-5|.
TGTGCCAGCAGCCGGGGAGGGACTAGCGGGATTGGAGAGACCCAGTACTTC
CASSRGGTSGIGETQYF
>TRBV6-5|TRBD2|TRBJ2-7|few
TGTGCCAGCAGTTACGGGGCGGGAGTCGACGAGCAGTACTTC
CASSYGAGVDEQYF
>TRBV15|.|TRBJ2-3|.
TGTGCCACCAGCAGAGATTACCCCAGATTTGGCGGGAACACAGATACGCAGTATTTT
CATSRDYPRFGGNTDTQYF
>TRBV7-2|.|TRBJ2-5|many
TGTGCCAGCACCACCCCCGTGGCGAGGGGGACCCAGTACTTC
CASTTPVARGTQYF
>TRBV18|.|TRBJ2-7|few
TGTGCCAGCTCACCCGAACTAGGTACCTCCGAGCAGTACTTC
CASSPELGTSEQYF
>TRBV5-1|.|TRBJ2-6|few
TGCGCCAGCAGCCAGAGCACTGGGGCCAACGTCCTGACTTTC
CASSQSTGANVLTF